The source of this TCR beta chain is a study of cytomegalovirus exposure and HLA in healthy donors. Findings and caveats of the study: The investigators catalogued 164 TCR beta chains as cytomegalovirus-associated. Later findings reportedly placed an Asian-associated ancestry cluster below the 666-donor mean for N-insertions. Equally common other TCR beta chains were less clonally expanded than HLA-associated ones, a later analysis found.

About this clone itself: The antigen is unknown.

The PCR made use of 60 Vbeta and 13 Jbeta primers. TCRdb keeps only in-frame clones here, not all; method: immunoSEQ multiplex PCR. Its clone listing holds tens of thousands of clones. Germline V gene lookup returns CDR1 GTSNPN and CDR2 SVGIG (reference sequence). The CDR3 consists of 14 residues. V shed 2 bases, J shed 6 bases, and the junction held 5 bases outside the gene matches. The TCR was taken from a woman aged 40 to 50 in good health and CMV-seropositive. Sample: PBMCs. The chain couples TRBV30 to TRBJ2-2, with 8 bases that match TRBD1. The CDR3 region is CAWSQGALAGELFF. CDR3 bases: TGTGCCTGGAGTCAGGGGGCGCTCGCCGGGGAGCTGTTTTTT.